These 29 T cell receptor beta chains were all obtained from the same sample, sequenced in a study of blood T cells in healthy people across ages. PCR was performed a second time for about 6 to 12 cycles using a sample-barcoded 5' primer and a J-beta primer mix. TCRdb used MiXCR to reprocess the 5' RACE reads, holding one entry per CDR3 protein. The repertoire holds more than 900,000 distinct CDR3 sequences, with roughly a quarter as singletons. In addition, the sample was reused for a study of T cells of mothers and their children.

Sample: blood. Receptors originate from a girl aged 2 to 9 in good health.

This clonotype was detected a few times. The CDR3 DNA sequence: TGTGCCAGCAGTTTTTCGACTAGCGGGGGGGTCGGAGATACGCAGTATTTT. This gives the protein CASSFSTSGGVGDTQYF. The genes are TRBV12-3 or TRBV12-4 and TRBJ2-3; the match to TRBD2 covers 14 bases. Unmatched junction bases numbered 7, after V lost 3 bases and J lost 5 bases. CDR3 length: 17 residues.

This clonotype was seen a few times. The CDR3 here is CASSHLVTSGSYEQYF. The CDR3 nucleotides read TGCGCCAGCAGCCACCTAGTGACTAGCGGGAGCTACGAGCAGTACTTC. The rearrangement uses TRBV4-1 and TRBJ2-7; TRBD2 matches 12 bases. From germline, CDR1 is MGHRA and CDR2 YSYEKL. V shed 3 bases, J shed 3 bases, and the junction held 6 bases outside the gene matches. This CDR3 has 16 residues.

The rearrangement joins TRBV5-1 to TRBJ1-2; D is unresolved. This CDR3 has 13 residues. V was clipped by 2 bases and J by 2 bases, with 7 bases between them. CDR1 is SGHRS and CDR2 is YFSETQ in the germline V gene. CDR3 nucleotides: TGCGCCAGCAGCTTTACGGAGAACTATGGCTACACCTTC. Protein: CASSFTENYGYTF.

This clonotype came up many times. This rearrangement joins TRBV7-2 to TRBJ2-2; unclear D gene. V lost 2 bases, J lost 6 bases, and 4 bases lay in between. Per the germline V gene, CDR1 is SGHTA and CDR2 is FQGNSA. This CDR3 contains 12 residues. Written as DNA, the CDR3 is TGTGCCAGCAGCTTATATCCCGGGGAGCTGTTTTTT. The encoded protein is CASSLYPGELFF.

This chain uses TRBV25-1 with TRBJ2-7; possibly TRBD2 for D (5 bases). Trimming cost V 0 bases and J 1 base, with 13 bases left between them. CDR1 and CDR2 (germline): MGHDK, SYGVNS. This CDR3 comprises 16 residues. The CDR3 loop reads CASSEYFRSGSYEQYF. The CDR3 DNA is TGTGCCAGCAGTGAATATTTTCGGAGCGGTTCCTACGAGCAGTACTTC.

This clonotype was counted between two and nine times. The rearrangement joins TRBV7-2 to TRBJ2-1, with D perhaps matching TRBD1 (5 bases). This CDR3 is 15 amino acids long. From germline, CDR1 is SGHTA and CDR2 FQGNSA. Trimming left V 2 bases short and J 6 bases short, with 14 bases between. The CDR3 sequence is CASSLSGLGRNEQFF. The CDR3 DNA is TGTGCCAGCAGCTTAAGTGGGTTGGGGCGCAATGAGCAGTTCTTC.

The CDR3 spells CASSQRWPGTASYEQYF. Written as DNA, the CDR3 is TGTGCCAGCTCCCAAAGGTGGCCCGGGACAGCTAGCTACGAGCAGTACTTC. The chain has TRBV7-9 and TRBJ2-7, with 7 bases identical to TRBD1. The CDR3 consists of 17 residues. Per the germline V gene, CDR1 is SEHNR and CDR2 is FQNEAQ (reference sequence). V lost 8 bases to trimming and J lost 3 bases; unmatched junction nucleotides: 19. Together with reference TRBV7-9 and TRBJ2-7, the CDR3 gives the full variable domain: DTGVSQNPRHKITKRGQNVTFRCDPISEHNRLYWYRQTLGQGPEFLTYFQNEAQLEKSRLLSDRFSAERPKGSFSTLEIQRTEQGDSAMYLCASSQRWPGTASYEQYFGPGTRLTVT.

This clonotype was observed a single time. This chain connects TRBV7-2 to TRBJ2-3; D possibly uses TRBD1 or TRBD2 (5 bases each). The CDR3 has 16 residues. V lost 5 bases and J lost 2, with 17 bases in between. Germline V gene lookup returns CDR1 SGHTA and CDR2 FQGNSA. The CDR3 is CASSQTGGPLTDTQYF. The DNA of the CDR3 is TGTGCCAGCAGCCAAACTGGGGGACCCCTCACAGATACGCAGTATTTT.

In its sample, this clonotype was seen many times. This chain uses TRBV14 with TRBJ2-2; no reliable D call. The V gene lost 2 bases and the J gene lost 1 base, with 2 bases spanning the gap. Germline assignment: CDR1 SGHDN and CDR2 FVKESK. The CDR3 sequence is 13 residues long. The CDR3 DNA follows: TGTGCCAGCAGCCAAAGGAACACCGGGGAGCTGTTTTTT. As protein: CASSQRNTGELFF.

The sample holds many counts of this clonotype. V and J are TRBV20-1 and TRBJ1-1; perhaps TRBD1 as D (5 bases). V gave up 2 bases and J gave up 0 bases, with 16 bases separating them. There are 16 residues in the CDR3. Looked up from germline, CDR1 is DFQATT and CDR2 is SNEGSKA (reference sequence). CDR3 nucleotides: TGCAGTGCTAGAAGCTTCACAGGTCCCTTGAACACTGAAGCTTTCTTT. Translated: CSARSFTGPLNTEAFF.

Only a few counts were recorded for this clonotype. CDR3 DNA sequence: TGCAGCGTTGAAACTAGCGGGACTACTTACGAGCAGTACTTC. This translates into CSVETSGTTYEQYF. The V and J genes are TRBV29-1 and TRBJ2-7; 10 positions agree with TRBD2. V lost 2 bases and J lost 4; bases outside the gene matches: 5. Germline V gene lookup returns CDR1 SQVTM and CDR2 ANQGSEA. The length of the CDR3 is 14 residues.

This rearrangement joins TRBV11-2 to TRBJ2-5; no firm D call. Near its end, the DNA agrees better with TRBJ2-1, so the J call may be wrong. The CDR3 is made up of 17 amino acids. Per the germline V gene, CDR1 is SGHAT and CDR2 is FQNNGV. The CDR3 sequence is CASSFGPQPIVRNEQFF. The CDR3 DNA reads TGTGCCAGCAGCTTTGGGCCCCAGCCGATCGTGCGGAATGAGCAGTTCTTC.

The sample holds a few counts of this clonotype. The chain employs TRBV6-1 and TRBJ2-5; D is perhaps TRBD1 (5 bases). Between the trimmed V and J ends, which lost 6 bases and 2 bases, there was a span of 10 bases. The CDR3 spans 13 residues. In germline, CDR1 is MNHNS, CDR2 SASEGT. DNA for the CDR3: TGTGCCAGCAGGGGGCTTGGGCAAGAGACCCAGTACTTC. It translates to CASRGLGQETQYF.

This clonotype appeared a single time. The rearrangement joins TRBV7-8 to TRBJ2-3; no clear D. The germline gives CDR1 SGHVS, CDR2 FQNEAQ. The CDR3 is made up of 14 amino acids. V shed 2 bases and J shed 5 bases, with 11 bases lying between them. DNA of the CDR3: TGTGCCAGCAGCTTATCACTGACCGAAGATACGCAGTATTTT. Protein sequence: CASSLSLTEDTQYF.

The gene calls are TRBV7-9 and TRBJ1-2; 7 bases align to TRBD1. Trimming cost V 5 bases and J 4 bases; bases outside gene matches: 7. The germline CDR1 and CDR2 sequences are SEHNR and FQNEAQ (reference sequence). The CDR3 spans 14 residues. As DNA, the CDR3 is TGTGCCAGCAGCCAAGCACAGGGGAGCTATGGCTACACCTTC. As protein: CASSQAQGSYGYTF.

The CDR3: CATRGEGGTQYF. The CDR3 DNA follows: TGTGCAACCCGGGGGGAGGGAGGGACCCAGTACTTC. The rearrangement joins TRBV12-5 to TRBJ2-7; 7 bases align to TRBD2. Judging by the DNA end, TRBJ2-5 fits better; the J call may be wrong. Germline CDR1 LGHNT, CDR2 FRNRAP. The CDR3 extends over 12 amino acids.

This clonotype has more than one count but fewer than ten. This chain connects TRBV7-9 to TRBJ1-4, with D possibly being TRBD1 (6 bases). The CDR3 has 15 residues. Germline V gives CDR1 SEHNR, CDR2 FQNEAQ (reference sequence). Trimming took 5 bases from V and 5 from J, leaving 15 bases between them. The CDR3, as DNA: TGTGCCAGCAGCCCATTCGGACAGTCAAATGAAAAACTGTTTTTT. Amino acids: CASSPFGQSNEKLFF.

The chain links TRBV7-2 to TRBJ1-2, with D perhaps matching TRBD1 (6 bases). The germline V gene encodes CDR1 SGHTA and CDR2 FQGNSA. The CDR3 consists of 12 residues. V shed 4 bases and J shed 7 bases, with 10 bases lying between them. Here the CDR3 DNA reads TGTGCCAGCAGCTCCTACAGGGTTGGCTACACCTTC. Protein sequence: CASSSYRVGYTF.

The V call is TRBV20-1, the J call TRBJ2-7; D is uncertain. Trimming removed 0 bases at V and 3 bases at J, with 12 bases between. CDR3 length: 14 residues. Germline assignment: CDR1 DFQATT and CDR2 SNEGSKA (reference sequence). This CDR3 is CSARDTETNYEQYF. As DNA, the CDR3 is TGCAGTGCTAGAGATACAGAAACGAACTACGAGCAGTACTTC.

This clonotype was seen more than once but under ten times. The chain has TRBV5-1 and TRBJ2-5; D gene unclear. The V and J ends lost 4 bases and 2 bases respectively, with 9 bases between them. Per the germline V gene, CDR1 is SGHRS and CDR2 is YFSETQ. The length of the CDR3 is 13 residues. CDR3 sequence (DNA): TGCGCCAGCAGCGATCGCCAGCAAGAGACCCAGTACTTC. Translated, it gives CASSDRQQETQYF.

This clonotype appeared a few times. The gene calls are TRBV29-1 and TRBJ2-7; weak D call: TRBD2 (5 bases). The J call is uncertain, as TRBJ2-1 better fits the DNA end. CDR1 SQVTM and CDR2 ANQGSEA come from the germline V gene. The length of the CDR3 is 13 residues. CDR3 coding DNA: TGCAGCGTTGAATCGAGTGGGCGGGATGAGCAGTTCTTC. Residues: CSVESSGRDEQFF.

This clonotype was seen a handful of times. The rearrangement uses TRBV15 and TRBJ2-1, with D unclear. The germline V gene encodes CDR1 LNHNV and CDR2 YYDKDF (reference sequence). The CDR3 has 15 residues. Trimming cost V 0 bases and J 11 bases, with 17 bases left between them. The DNA of the CDR3 is TGTGCCACCAGCAGAGATTTGTCCCAGCCACCGAAGCAGTTCTTC. Protein: CATSRDLSQPPKQFF. Combining the CDR3 with reference TRBV15 and TRBJ2-1 gives the whole variable domain DAMVIQNPRYQVTQFGKPVTLSCSQTLNHNVMYWYQQKSSQAPKLLFHYYDKDFNNEADTPDNFQSRRPNTSFCFLDIRSPGLGDTAMYLCATSRDLSQPPKQFFGPGTRLTVL.

The sample holds a few counts of this clonotype. The gene calls are TRBV28 and TRBJ1-1; a possible D gene is TRBD1 (6 bases). Trimming left V 5 bases short and J 4 bases short, with 8 bases between. In germline, CDR1 is MDHEN, CDR2 SYDVKM. There are 12 residues in the CDR3. In DNA, the CDR3 is TGTGCCAGCAGTCGACAGGTCACTGAAGCTTTCTTT. This translates into CASSRQVTEAFF.

J is TRBJ2-5 and V is TRBV29-1; unclear D gene. The DNA matches TRBJ2-1 better at its end, which makes the J call doubtful. Germline V gene lookup returns CDR1 SQVTM and CDR2 ANQGSEA. This CDR3 has 12 residues. CDR3 sequence: CSAGPFGNEQFF. CDR3 coding DNA: TGCAGCGCTGGGCCGTTTGGGAATGAGCAGTTCTTC.

This rearrangement joins TRBV7-2 to TRBJ1-2; D is unresolved. Germline V gene lookup returns CDR1 SGHTA and CDR2 FQGNSA. Trimming stripped 3 bases from V and 8 bases from J, with 16 bases between. This CDR3 has 14 residues. The CDR3 DNA is TGTGCCAGCAGCTTTTTAACAGTCGCTAGGGGCTACACCTTC. Protein sequence: CASSFLTVARGYTF.

Here the CDR3 DNA reads TGCGCCAGCAGCCAAGTCCCCTCCTCGGGGACCCAGTACTTC. Protein: CASSQVPSSGTQYF. This chain uses TRBV4-1 with TRBJ2-5; no definite D call. The CDR3 length is 14 residues. V dropped 1 base and J dropped 7 bases, with 13 bases sitting between them. Germline-derived CDR1 and CDR2 are MGHRA and YSYEKL.

The chain carries TRBV20-1 and TRBJ2-5; D ambiguous. This CDR3 is 12 amino acids long. The V end was cut by 6 bases, the J end by 1 base, with 9 bases between. Germline-derived CDR1 and CDR2 are DFQATT and SNEGSKA (reference sequence). The CDR3 loop reads CSAGRSQETQYF. CDR3 coding DNA: TGCAGTGCCGGCCGAAGCCAAGAGACCCAGTACTTC.

The chain has TRBV29-1 and TRBJ1-2; D ambiguous. The CDR3 spans 10 residues. The germline V and J ends were trimmed by 6 bases and 8 bases, with 10 bases remaining between them. CDR1 SQVTM and CDR2 ANQGSEA come from the germline V gene. CDR3 sequence reads: CSVLTGGYTF. DNA for the CDR3: TGCAGCGTCCTCACGGGAGGCTACACCTTC.

A note on this clonotype: The junction and the germline gene differ at one end; a read error may be behind it. The chain links TRBV27 to TRBJ2-2, with 10 nucleotides matching TRBD2. Germline CDR1 reads MNHEY; CDR2 reads SMNVEV (reference sequence). This CDR3 is built from 16 residues. This chain's CDR3 is CTSSPLAGGVTGELFF. DNA of the CDR3: TGTACCAGCAGTCCCTTAGCGGGAGGCGTCACCGGGGAGCTGTTTTTT.